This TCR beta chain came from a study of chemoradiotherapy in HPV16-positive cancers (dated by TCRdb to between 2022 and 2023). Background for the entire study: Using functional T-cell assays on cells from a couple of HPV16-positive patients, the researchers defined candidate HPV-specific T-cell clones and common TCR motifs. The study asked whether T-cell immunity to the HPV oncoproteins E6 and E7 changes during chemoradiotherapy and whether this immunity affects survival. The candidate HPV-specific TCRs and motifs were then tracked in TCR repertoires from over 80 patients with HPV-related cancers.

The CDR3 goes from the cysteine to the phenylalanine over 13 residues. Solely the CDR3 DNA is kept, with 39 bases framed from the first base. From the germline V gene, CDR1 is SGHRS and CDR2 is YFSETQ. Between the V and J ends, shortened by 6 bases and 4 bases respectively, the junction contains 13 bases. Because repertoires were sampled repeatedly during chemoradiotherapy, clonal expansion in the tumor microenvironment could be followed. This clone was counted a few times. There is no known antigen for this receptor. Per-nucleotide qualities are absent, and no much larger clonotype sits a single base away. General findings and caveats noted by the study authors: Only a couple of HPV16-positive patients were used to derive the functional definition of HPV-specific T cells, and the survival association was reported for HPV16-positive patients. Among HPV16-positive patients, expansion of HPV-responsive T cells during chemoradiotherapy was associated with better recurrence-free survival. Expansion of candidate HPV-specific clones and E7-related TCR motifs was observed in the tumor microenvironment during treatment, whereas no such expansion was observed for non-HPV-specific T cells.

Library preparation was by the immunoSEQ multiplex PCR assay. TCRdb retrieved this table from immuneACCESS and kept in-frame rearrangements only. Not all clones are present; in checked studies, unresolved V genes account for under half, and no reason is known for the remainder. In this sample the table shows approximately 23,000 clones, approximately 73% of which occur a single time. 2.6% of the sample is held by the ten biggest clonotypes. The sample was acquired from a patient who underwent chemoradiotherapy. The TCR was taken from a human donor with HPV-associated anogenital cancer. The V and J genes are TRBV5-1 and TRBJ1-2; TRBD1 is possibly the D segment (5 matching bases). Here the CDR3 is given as CASTFSGGYGYTF. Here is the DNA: TGCGCCAGCACCTTCTCCGGGGGCTATGGCTACACCTTC. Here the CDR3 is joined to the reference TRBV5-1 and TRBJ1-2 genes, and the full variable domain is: KAGVTQTPRYLIKTRGQQVTLSCSPISGHRSVSWYQQTPGQGLQFLFEYFSETQRNKGNFPGRFSGRQFSNSRSEMNVSTLELGDSALYLCASTFSGGYGYTFGSGTRLTVV.